This T cell receptor beta chain is drawn from a study of T cells in Graves' hyperthyroidism and ophthalmopathy. From RNA transcripts, TCR beta CDR3 regions were amplified. Researchers ran a first-round RT-PCR on the TCR CDR3 using the HTBI primer set. TCRdb passed the multiplex PCR reads through MiXCR, listing each CDR3 protein once. There are around 450,000 distinct CDR3 sequences in the sample; approximately 15% occur only once, and approximately 7.5% lies in the top ten. The J segment lost 4 bases and the V segment lost 6 bases, leaving 6 bases of the junction unmatched. Germline loops: CDR1 MNHNS, CDR2 SASEGT. This CDR3 has 14 amino acids.

This receptor was obtained from a woman under 30 with Graves' hyperthyroidism. Material for sequencing was blood. The chain employs TRBV6-1 and TRBJ2-7, with 10 bases aligning to TRBD2. In DNA, the CDR3 is TGTGCCAGCAGCCCTAGCGGGGGCCGTTACGAGCAGTACTTC. It specifies CASSPSGGRYEQYF.